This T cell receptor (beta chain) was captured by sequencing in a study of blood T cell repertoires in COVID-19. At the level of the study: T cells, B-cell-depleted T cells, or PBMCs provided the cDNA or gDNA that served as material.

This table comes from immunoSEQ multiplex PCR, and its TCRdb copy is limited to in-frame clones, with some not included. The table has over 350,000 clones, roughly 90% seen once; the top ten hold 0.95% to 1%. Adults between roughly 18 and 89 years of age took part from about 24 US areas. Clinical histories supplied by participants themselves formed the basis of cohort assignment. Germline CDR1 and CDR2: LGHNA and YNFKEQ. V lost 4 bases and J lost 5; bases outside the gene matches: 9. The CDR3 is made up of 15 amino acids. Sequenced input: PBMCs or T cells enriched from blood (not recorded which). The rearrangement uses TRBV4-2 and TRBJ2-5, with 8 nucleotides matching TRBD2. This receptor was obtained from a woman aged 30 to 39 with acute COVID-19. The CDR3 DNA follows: TGTGCCAGCAGCCGAGTGACTAGCGAGCAGGAGACCCAGTACTTC. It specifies CASSRVTSEQETQYF.